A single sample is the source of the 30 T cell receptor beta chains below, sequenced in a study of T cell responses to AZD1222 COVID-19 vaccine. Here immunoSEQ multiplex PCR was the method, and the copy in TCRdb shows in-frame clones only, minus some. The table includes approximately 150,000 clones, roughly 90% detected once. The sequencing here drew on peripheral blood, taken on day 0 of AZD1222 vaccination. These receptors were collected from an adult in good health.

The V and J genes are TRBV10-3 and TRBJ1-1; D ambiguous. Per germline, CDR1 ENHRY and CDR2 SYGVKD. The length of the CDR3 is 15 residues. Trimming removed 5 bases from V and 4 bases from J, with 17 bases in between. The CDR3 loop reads CAISPGSNSGTEAFF. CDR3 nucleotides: TGTGCCATCAGTCCCGGGAGTAATTCGGGCACTGAAGCTTTCTTT.

CDR3 sequence (DNA): TGTGCCGGGGACGTCGGGGTCGGCGAGCAGTACTTC. It translates to CAGDVGVGEQYF. V usage is TRBV30 and J usage is TRBJ2-7; D is perhaps TRBD1 or TRBD2 (5 bases each). The V gene lost 8 bases and the J gene lost 6 bases, with 17 bases spanning the gap. The CDR3 has 12 residues. Germline-derived CDR1 and CDR2 are GTSNPN and SVGIG (reference sequence).

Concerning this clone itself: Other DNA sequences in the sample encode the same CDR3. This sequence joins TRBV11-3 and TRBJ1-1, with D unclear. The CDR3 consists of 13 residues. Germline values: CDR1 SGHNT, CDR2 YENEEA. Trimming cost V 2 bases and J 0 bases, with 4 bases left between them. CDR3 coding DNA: TGTGCCAGCAGCTTACTCTTGAACACTGAAGCTTTCTTT. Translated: CASSLLLNTEAFF.

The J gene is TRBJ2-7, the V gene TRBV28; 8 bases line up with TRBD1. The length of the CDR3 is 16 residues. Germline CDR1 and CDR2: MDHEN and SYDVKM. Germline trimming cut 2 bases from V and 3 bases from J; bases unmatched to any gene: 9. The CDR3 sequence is CASSLRGQGILYEQYF. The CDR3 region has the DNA TGTGCCAGCAGTTTACGTGGACAGGGCATCCTCTACGAGCAGTACTTC.

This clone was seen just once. CDR3 nucleotide sequence: TGTGCCAGCAGTTTACACAGTTCCTATGGCTACACCTTC. This translates into CASSLHSSYGYTF. V is TRBV28 and J is TRBJ1-2; D uncertain. This CDR3 comprises 13 residues. CDR1 and CDR2 from the germline V gene are MDHEN and SYDVKM. The ends were cut back, 2 bases at V and 4 bases at J, with 8 bases in the middle.

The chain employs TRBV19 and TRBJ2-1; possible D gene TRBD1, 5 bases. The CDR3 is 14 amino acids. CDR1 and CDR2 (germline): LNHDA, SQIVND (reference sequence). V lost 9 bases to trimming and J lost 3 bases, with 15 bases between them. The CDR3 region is CARVKGRVYNEQFF. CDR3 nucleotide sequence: TGTGCCAGGGTAAAGGGCAGGGTCTACAATGAGCAGTTCTTC.

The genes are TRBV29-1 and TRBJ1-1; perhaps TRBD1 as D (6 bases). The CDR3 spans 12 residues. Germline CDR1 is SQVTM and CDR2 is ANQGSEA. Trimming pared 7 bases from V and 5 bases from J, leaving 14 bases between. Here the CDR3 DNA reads TGCAGCGGGATGGCAGGGGAAACTGAAGCTTTCTTT. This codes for CSGMAGETEAFF.

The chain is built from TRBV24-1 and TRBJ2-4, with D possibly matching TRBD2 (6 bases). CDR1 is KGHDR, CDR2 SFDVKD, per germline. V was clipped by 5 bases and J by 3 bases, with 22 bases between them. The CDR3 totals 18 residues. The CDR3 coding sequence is TGTGCCACCAGTGCTGCGGAGGGCCCGGGATGGGGCAAAAACATTCAGTACTTC. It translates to CATSAAEGPGWGKNIQYF.

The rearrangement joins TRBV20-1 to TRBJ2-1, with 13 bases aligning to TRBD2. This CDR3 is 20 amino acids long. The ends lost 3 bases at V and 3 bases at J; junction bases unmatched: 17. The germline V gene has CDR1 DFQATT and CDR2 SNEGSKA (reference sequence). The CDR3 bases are TGCAGTGCTAGTCGACAGCCCCTTTTAGGGACTAGCGGGATCTACAATGAGCAGTTCTTC. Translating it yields CSASRQPLLGTSGIYNEQFF.

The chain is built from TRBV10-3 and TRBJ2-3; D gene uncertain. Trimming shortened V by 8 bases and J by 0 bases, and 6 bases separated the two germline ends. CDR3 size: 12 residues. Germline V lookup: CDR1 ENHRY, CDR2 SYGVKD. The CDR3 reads CAIGTSTDTQYF. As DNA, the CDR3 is TGTGCCATCGGCACTAGCACAGATACGCAGTATTTT.

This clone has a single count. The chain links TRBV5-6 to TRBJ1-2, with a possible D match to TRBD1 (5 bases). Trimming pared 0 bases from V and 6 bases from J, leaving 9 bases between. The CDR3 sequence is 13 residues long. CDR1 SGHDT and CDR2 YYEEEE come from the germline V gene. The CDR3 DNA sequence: TGTGCCAGCAGCTTGGGACAGAGGGATGGCTACACCTTC. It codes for CASSLGQRDGYTF.

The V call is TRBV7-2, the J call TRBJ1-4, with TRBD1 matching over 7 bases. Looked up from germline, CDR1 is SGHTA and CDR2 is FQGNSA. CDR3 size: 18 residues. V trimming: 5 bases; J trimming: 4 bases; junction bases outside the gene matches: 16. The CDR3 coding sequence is TGTGCCAGCAGCCCCGGAAAGTTTACGGGACAGCGTAATGAAAAACTGTTTTTT. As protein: CASSPGKFTGQRNEKLFF.

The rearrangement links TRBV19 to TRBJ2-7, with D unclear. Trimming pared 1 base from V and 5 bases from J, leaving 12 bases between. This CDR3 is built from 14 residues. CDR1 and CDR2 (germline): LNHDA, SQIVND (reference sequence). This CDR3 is CASSIGVSGHEQYF. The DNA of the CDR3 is TGTGCCAGTAGTATAGGGGTTTCTGGACACGAGCAGTACTTC.

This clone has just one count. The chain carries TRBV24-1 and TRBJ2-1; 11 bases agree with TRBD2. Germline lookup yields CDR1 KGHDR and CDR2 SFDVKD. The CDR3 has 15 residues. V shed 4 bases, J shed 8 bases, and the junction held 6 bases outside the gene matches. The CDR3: CATSDATSGMDEQFF. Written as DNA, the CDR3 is TGTGCCACCAGTGACGCGACTAGCGGGATGGATGAGCAGTTCTTC.

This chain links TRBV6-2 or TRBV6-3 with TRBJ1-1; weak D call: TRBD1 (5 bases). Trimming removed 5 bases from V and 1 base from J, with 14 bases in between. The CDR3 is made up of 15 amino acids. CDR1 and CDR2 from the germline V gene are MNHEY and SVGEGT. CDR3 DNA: TGTGCCAGCAGTGGAAGGACGGGACCGAACACTGAAGCTTTCTTT. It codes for CASSGRTGPNTEAFF.

CDR3 loop: CASSPAYNEQFF. CDR3 coding DNA: TGTGCCAGCAGCCCGGCCTACAATGAGCAGTTCTTC. The V call is TRBV12-3 or TRBV12-4, the J call TRBJ2-1, with D unclear. V lost 6 bases, J lost 2 bases, and 5 bases lay in between. The CDR3 has 12 residues.

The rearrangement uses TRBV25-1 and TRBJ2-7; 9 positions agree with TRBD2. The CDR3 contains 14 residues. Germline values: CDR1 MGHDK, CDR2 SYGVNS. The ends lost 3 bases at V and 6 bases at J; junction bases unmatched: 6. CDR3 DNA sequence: TGTGCCAGCAGTGATTGGCGGGAGGGACGCGAGCAGTACTTC. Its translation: CASSDWREGREQYF.

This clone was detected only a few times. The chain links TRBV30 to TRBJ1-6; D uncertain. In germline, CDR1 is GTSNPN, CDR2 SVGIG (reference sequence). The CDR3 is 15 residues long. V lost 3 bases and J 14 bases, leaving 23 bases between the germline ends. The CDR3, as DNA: TGTGCCTGGAGCCCCGTCCCTACTTCAGATCTCACCCTCCACTTT. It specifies CAWSPVPTSDLTLHF.

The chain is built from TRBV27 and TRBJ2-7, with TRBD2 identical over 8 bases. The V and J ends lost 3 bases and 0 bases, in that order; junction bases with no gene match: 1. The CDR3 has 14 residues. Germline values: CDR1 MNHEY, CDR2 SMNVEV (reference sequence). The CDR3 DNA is TGTGCCAGCAGTTTGGGACTAGTCTCCTACGAGCAGTACTTC. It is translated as CASSLGLVSYEQYF.

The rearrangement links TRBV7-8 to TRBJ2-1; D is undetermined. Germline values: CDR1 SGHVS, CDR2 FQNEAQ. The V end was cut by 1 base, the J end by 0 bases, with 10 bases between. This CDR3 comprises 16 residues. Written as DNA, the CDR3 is TGTGCCAGCAGCTTAGGCGTCCGGACCTCCTACAATGAGCAGTTCTTC. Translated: CASSLGVRTSYNEQFF.

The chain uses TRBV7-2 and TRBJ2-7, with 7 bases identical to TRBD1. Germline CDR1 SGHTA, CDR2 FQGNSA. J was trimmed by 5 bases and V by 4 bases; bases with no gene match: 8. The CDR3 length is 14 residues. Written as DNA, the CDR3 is TGTGCCAGCAGCTCCCAGGGACAGTCCGACGAGCAGTACTTC. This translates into CASSSQGQSDEQYF.

The CDR3 loop is CASSEITGSNEKLFF. DNA for the CDR3: TGTGCCAGCAGTGAGATTACAGGTTCCAATGAAAAACTGTTTTTT. The gene calls are TRBV6-1 and TRBJ1-4; D is perhaps TRBD1 (5 bases). The CDR3 is made up of 15 amino acids. Germline V lookup: CDR1 MNHNS, CDR2 SASEGT. V was pared by 3 bases and J by 5 bases, with 13 bases between.

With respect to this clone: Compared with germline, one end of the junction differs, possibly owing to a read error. In DNA, the CDR3 is TGTGCCAGCAGCTCCGGCCCCCTTTTTGCCTTC. The encoded protein is CASSSGPLFAF. The chain combines TRBV7-3 with TRBJ1-2; D remains ambiguous. This CDR3 comprises 11 residues. Looked up from germline, CDR1 is SGHTA and CDR2 is FQGTGA.

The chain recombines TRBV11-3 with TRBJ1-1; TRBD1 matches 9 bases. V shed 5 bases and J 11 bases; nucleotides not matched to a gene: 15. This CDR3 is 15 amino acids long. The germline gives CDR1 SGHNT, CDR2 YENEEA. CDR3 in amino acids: CASSPRGQGGEGAFF. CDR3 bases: TGTGCCAGCAGCCCTAGGGGACAGGGAGGGGAAGGCGCTTTCTTT.

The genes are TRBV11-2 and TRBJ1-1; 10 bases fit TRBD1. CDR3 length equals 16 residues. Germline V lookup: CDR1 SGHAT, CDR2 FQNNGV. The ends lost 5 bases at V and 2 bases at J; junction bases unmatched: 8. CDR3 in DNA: TGTGCCAGCAGCCCTTGGGACAGGGGACCCAACACTGAAGCTTTCTTT. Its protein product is CASSPWDRGPNTEAFF.

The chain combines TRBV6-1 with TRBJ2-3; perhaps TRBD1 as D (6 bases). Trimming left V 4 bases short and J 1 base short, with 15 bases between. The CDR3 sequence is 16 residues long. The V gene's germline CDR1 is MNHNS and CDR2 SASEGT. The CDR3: CASSGPTGRGTDTQYF. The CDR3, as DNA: TGTGCCAGCAGTGGCCCGACAGGCCGGGGCACAGATACGCAGTATTTT.

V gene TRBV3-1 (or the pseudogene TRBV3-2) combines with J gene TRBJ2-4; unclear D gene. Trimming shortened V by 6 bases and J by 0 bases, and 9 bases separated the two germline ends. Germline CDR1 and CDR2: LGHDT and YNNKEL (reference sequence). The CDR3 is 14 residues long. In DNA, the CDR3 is TGTGCCAGCAGAGGGTTGCTAGCCAAAAACATTCAGTACTTC. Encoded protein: CASRGLLAKNIQYF.

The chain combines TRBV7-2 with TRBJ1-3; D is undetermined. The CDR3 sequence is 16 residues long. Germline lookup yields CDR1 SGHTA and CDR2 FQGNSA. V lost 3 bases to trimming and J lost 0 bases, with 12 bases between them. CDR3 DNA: TGTGCCAGCAGCTTTAAACACGGAGACTCTGGAAACACCATATATTTT. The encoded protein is CASSFKHGDSGNTIYF.

This CDR3 is CASSTGPTPTYEQYF. As DNA, the CDR3 is TGTGCCAGCAGCACCGGCCCGACACCAACCTACGAGCAGTACTTC. The chain links TRBV9 to TRBJ2-7; no definite D call. The CDR3 has 15 residues. The germline CDR1 and CDR2 sequences are SGDLS and YYNGEE. Trimming stripped 4 bases from V and 2 bases from J, with 16 bases between.

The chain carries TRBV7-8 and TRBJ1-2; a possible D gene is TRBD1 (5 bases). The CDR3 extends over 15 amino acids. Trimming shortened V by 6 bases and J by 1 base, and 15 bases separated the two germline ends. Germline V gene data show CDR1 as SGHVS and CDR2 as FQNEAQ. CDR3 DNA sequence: TGTGCCAGCAGTTCCGGGACGGAAATTAACTATGGCTACACCTTC. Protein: CASSSGTEINYGYTF.